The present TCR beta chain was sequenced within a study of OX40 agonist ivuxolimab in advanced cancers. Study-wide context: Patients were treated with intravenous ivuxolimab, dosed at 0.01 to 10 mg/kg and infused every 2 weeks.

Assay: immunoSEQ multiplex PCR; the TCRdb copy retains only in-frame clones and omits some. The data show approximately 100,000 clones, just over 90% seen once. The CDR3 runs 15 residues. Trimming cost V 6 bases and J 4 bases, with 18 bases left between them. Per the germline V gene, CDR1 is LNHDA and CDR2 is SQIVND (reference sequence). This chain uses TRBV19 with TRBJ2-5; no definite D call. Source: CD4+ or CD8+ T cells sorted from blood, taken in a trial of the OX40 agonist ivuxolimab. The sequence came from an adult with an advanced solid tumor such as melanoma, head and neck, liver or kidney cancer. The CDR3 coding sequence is TGTGCCAGTAGCCCCAATGGGTGGGAAACAGAGACCCAGTACTTC. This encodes CASSPNGWETETQYF.